This T cell receptor (beta chain) was documented in a study of T cells in Graves' hyperthyroidism and ophthalmopathy. The study's findings and limits: Ophthalmopathy got predicted by the model a median roughly 6.4 months before its onset. Within blood appeared most thyroid clonotypes that had expanded above 0.001. The authors' 13 V-J model separated ophthalmopathy from stable hyperthyroidism.

Only a few counts were recorded for this clonotype. Its target is unknown. RNA transcripts gave rise to amplified TCR beta CDR3 regions. During a first-round RT-PCR of the TCR CDR3, the HTBI primer set was used. TCRdb redid the calling of the multiplex PCR reads with MiXCR, one entry per CDR3 protein. There are roughly 510,000 distinct CDR3 sequences in the sample; less than 25% occur only once, and about 26% lies in the top ten. Deletions cut 3 bases from V and 1 base from J, with 12 bases between. CDR1 DFQATT and CDR2 SNEGSKA come from the germline V gene (reference sequence). The CDR3 totals 14 residues.

The specimen was blood. This sequence joins TRBV20-1 and TRBJ1-1, with D maybe TRBD1 (6 bases). The origin of this receptor is a man aged 18 to 35 with Graves' hyperthyroidism. The CDR3 loop reads CSASSAGANTEAFF. For the CDR3, the DNA is TGCAGTGCTAGTTCGGCGGGGGCGAACACTGAAGCTTTCTTT.